A single TCR beta chain is shown here with its context. V gave up 5 bases and J gave up 6 bases; unmatched junction bases: 11. CDR3 size: 15 residues. Germline assignment: CDR1 DFQATT and CDR2 SNEGSKA (reference sequence). Via MiXCR, TCRdb re-called the RT-PCR reads, giving one row per CDR3 protein. The repertoire holds about 960,000 distinct CDR3 sequences, roughly 18% seen once, with roughly 6% in the top ten. These data originate in a study of patients and donors after allogeneic stem cell transplantation. This sequence was found in a human donor who was either an allogeneic HSCT recipient or a stem cell or donor lymphocyte infusion donor (not recorded which). It is not recorded whose cells these are; they may come from a transplant donor. The sequenced sample consisted of blood, either unsorted or a sorted T cell fraction (not recorded which). The chain uses TRBV20-1 and TRBJ2-1, with TRBD1 identical over 9 bases. In DNA, the CDR3 is TGCAGTGCTGTTTTCCGGGACAGGGTTGGCAATGAGCAGTTCTTC. This gives the protein CSAVFRDRVGNEQFF.